The rows below give T cell receptor beta chains drawn from one sample of a study of regulatory T cells in long-lasting Graves disease. TCRdb ran MiXCR on the multiplex PCR reads and lists one entry per CDR3 protein. The sample includes a few hundred thousand distinct CDR3 sequences, around 16% of them seen just once. The same sample was also studied in work on T cells in Graves' hyperthyroidism and ophthalmopathy.

Sequences were derived from peripheral blood mononuclear cells (PBMCs), sampled at new diagnosis, from a patient treated with antithyroid drugs. The receptors come from a woman between 18 and 29 years old with Graves disease. Both conserved end residues are part of each CDR3. The D gene is left open where the match is weak. For some rows the clone size is stated as once, few or many, or as a class when expanded; others skip it.

j_call: TRBJ1-4
v_call: TRBV19
d_call: .
clone_size: few
cdr3_nt: TGTGCCAGTGAGGGTGGGGGCGCCGGTGAAAAACTGTTTTTT
cdr3_aa: CASEGGGAGEKLFF

j_call: TRBJ2-5
v_call: TRBV5-5
d_call: .
clone_size: few
cdr3_nt: TGTGCCGGGTCGGGGGCTAGCGGAGGTATGGAGACCCAGTACTTC
cdr3_aa: CAGSGASGGMETQYF

j_call: TRBJ2-1
v_call: TRBV15
d_call: TRBD1
clone_size: .
cdr3_nt: TGTGCCACCAGACGGTTGGGACAGGGGTCCCATGAGCAGTTCTTC
cdr3_aa: CATRRLGQGSHEQFF

j_call: TRBJ1-5
v_call: TRBV2
d_call: .
clone_size: many
cdr3_nt: TGTGCCAGCAACCTAGGACTTACGAATCAGCCCCAGCATTTT
cdr3_aa: CASNLGLTNQPQHF

j_call: TRBJ1-6
v_call: TRBV7-3
d_call: .
clone_size: few
cdr3_nt: TGTGCCAGCAGCCTCGGGGGGATCTCTTCTCAACCCCTCCACTTT
cdr3_aa: CASSLGGISSQPLHF

j_call: TRBJ2-1
v_call: TRBV12-3/TRBV12-4
d_call: TRBD1
clone_size: many
cdr3_nt: TGTGCCAGCAGACCCACGGGACAGTACAATGAGCAGTTCTTC
cdr3_aa: CASRPTGQYNEQFF

j_call: TRBJ1-3
v_call: TRBV7-6
d_call: .
clone_size: .
cdr3_nt: TGTGCCAGCAGCTTAGCGGAGGCTGGAAACACCATATATTTT
cdr3_aa: CASSLAEAGNTIYF

j_call: TRBJ1-5
v_call: TRBV7-9
d_call: .
clone_size: many
cdr3_nt: TGTGCCAGCAGCTTAGGGCACCAGCCCCAGCATTTT
cdr3_aa: CASSLGHQPQHF

j_call: TRBJ1-2
v_call: TRBV20-1
d_call: TRBD1
clone_size: few
cdr3_nt: TGCAGTTCGATTCCACCCGGGACAGCTAACTATGGCTACACCTTC
cdr3_aa: CSSIPPGTANYGYTF

j_call: TRBJ2-2
v_call: TRBV11-2
d_call: .
clone_size: .
cdr3_nt: TGTGCCAGCACCCCATGGGGGTCTACCGGGGAGCTGTTTTTT
cdr3_aa: CASTPWGSTGELFF

j_call: TRBJ1-4
v_call: TRBV19
d_call: .
clone_size: few
cdr3_nt: TGTGCCAGTAGTATCAATTTCGGTGGCGGTGAAAAACTGTTTTTT
cdr3_aa: CASSINFGGGEKLFF

j_call: TRBJ1-5
v_call: TRBV5-1
d_call: .
clone_size: once
cdr3_nt: TGCCCCAGCAGCTCTCAGGGGAATAGCAATCAGCCCCAGCATTTT
cdr3_aa: CPSSSQGNSNQPQHF

j_call: TRBJ1-1
v_call: TRBV5-1
d_call: TRBD1
clone_size: many
cdr3_nt: TGCGCCAGCAGCCCGCGACAGGGGGGGGACAACACTGAAGCTTTCTTT
cdr3_aa: CASSPRQGGDNTEAFF

j_call: TRBJ1-6
v_call: TRBV12-5
d_call: .
clone_size: many
cdr3_nt: TGTGCTAGTGGTTCCACCGGACGGCGCTATAATTCACCCCTCCACTTT
cdr3_aa: CASGSTGRRYNSPLHF

j_call: TRBJ2-1
v_call: TRBV2
d_call: .
clone_size: many
cdr3_nt: TGTGCCAGCCTCCTTGGCGGGGTCTACAATGAGCAGTTCTTC
cdr3_aa: CASLLGGVYNEQFF

j_call: TRBJ2-7
v_call: TRBV19
d_call: .
clone_size: few
cdr3_nt: TGTGCCAGTAGTATAAGCCAGGGCGACTACGAGCAGTACTTC
cdr3_aa: CASSISQGDYEQYF

j_call: TRBJ2-1
v_call: TRBV20-1
d_call: TRBD2
clone_size: many
cdr3_nt: TGCAGTGCTCCACTAGCGGGGGGTATCTACAATGAGCAGTTCTTC
cdr3_aa: CSAPLAGGIYNEQFF

j_call: TRBJ2-2
v_call: TRBV5-1
d_call: .
clone_size: many
cdr3_nt: TGCGCCAGCAGCTTGCGCGGGCAAGACACCGGGGAGCTGTTTTTT
cdr3_aa: CASSLRGQDTGELFF

j_call: TRBJ1-1
v_call: TRBV7-9
d_call: .
clone_size: few
cdr3_nt: TGTGCCAGCAGCTTAGATCTTGGGGGCTGGAACACTGAAGCTTTCTTT
cdr3_aa: CASSLDLGGWNTEAFF

j_call: TRBJ1-1
v_call: TRBV7-3
d_call: .
clone_size: few
cdr3_nt: TGTGCCAGCAGCCTGTCGGGTCCGGATACTGAAGCTTTCTTT
cdr3_aa: CASSLSGPDTEAFF

j_call: TRBJ2-2
v_call: TRBV2
d_call: .
clone_size: .
cdr3_nt: TGTGCCAGCGACGTGAGGGGGGCAACCGGGGAGCTGTTTTTT
cdr3_aa: CASDVRGATGELFF

j_call: TRBJ2-7
v_call: TRBV7-3
d_call: .
clone_size: many
cdr3_nt: TGTGCCAGCAGCCGGGACCCCACCTACGAGCAGTACTTC
cdr3_aa: CASSRDPTYEQYF

j_call: TRBJ2-6
v_call: TRBV28
d_call: .
clone_size: once
cdr3_nt: TGTGCCAGCAGTTTAACCTTGGGGCAGTCTGGGGCCAACGTCCTGACTTTC
cdr3_aa: CASSLTLGQSGANVLTF

j_call: TRBJ2-3
v_call: TRBV27
d_call: TRBD1
clone_size: .
cdr3_nt: TGTGCCAGCAGTTTCCGGGACAGGGGGCTTACAGATACGCAGTATTTT
cdr3_aa: CASSFRDRGLTDTQYF

j_call: TRBJ2-3
v_call: TRBV7-8
d_call: .
clone_size: .
cdr3_nt: TGTGCCAGTAGGGGGGGGGCCGGTACAGATACGCAGTATTTT
cdr3_aa: CASRGGAGTDTQYF

j_call: TRBJ2-7
v_call: TRBV2
d_call: .
clone_size: many
cdr3_nt: TGTGCCAGCAGTGAATTTGTCTCGAGGGGCTTTGGATACGAGCAGTACTTC
cdr3_aa: CASSEFVSRGFGYEQYF

j_call: TRBJ1-2
v_call: TRBV15
d_call: .
clone_size: .
cdr3_nt: TGTGCCACCGGGATGGGGGCGCGAAGAGGCTACACCTTC
cdr3_aa: CATGMGARRGYTF

j_call: TRBJ1-3
v_call: TRBV15
d_call: .
clone_size: .
cdr3_nt: TGTGCCACCAGCAGACCCCCAGTTGGAAACACCATATATTTT
cdr3_aa: CATSRPPVGNTIYF

j_call: TRBJ2-1
v_call: TRBV20-1
d_call: .
clone_size: few
cdr3_nt: TGCAGTGCTAGGGACAGTTTAAGCTCCTACAATGAGCAGTTCTTC
cdr3_aa: CSARDSLSSYNEQFF

j_call: TRBJ1-2
v_call: TRBV2
d_call: .
clone_size: many
cdr3_nt: TGTGCCAGCAGCCCCACAGGGTATGGCTACACCTTC
cdr3_aa: CASSPTGYGYTF

j_call: TRBJ2-7
v_call: TRBV20-1
d_call: TRBD2
clone_size: once
cdr3_nt: TGCAGTGCTAGTAGTCCCGGGACTAGCGGGAGGGACGAGCAGTACTTC
cdr3_aa: CSASSPGTSGRDEQYF

j_call: TRBJ2-5
v_call: TRBV5-1
d_call: TRBD2
clone_size: many
cdr3_nt: TGCGCCAGCAGCTTGGAGGTAGCGGGAGTAGAGACCCAGTACTTC
cdr3_aa: CASSLEVAGVETQYF

j_call: TRBJ2-5
v_call: TRBV15
d_call: .
clone_size: .
cdr3_nt: TGTGCCACCAGCAGAGAGCTGAGAAAAGAGACCCAGTACTTC
cdr3_aa: CATSRELRKETQYF

j_call: TRBJ1-1
v_call: TRBV5-1
d_call: .
clone_size: many
cdr3_nt: TGTGCCAGCAGCCAACCGGCTAAGGGAGCTTTCTTT
cdr3_aa: CASSQPAKGAFF

j_call: TRBJ2-3
v_call: TRBV6-1
d_call: .
clone_size: many
cdr3_nt: TGTGCCAGTGGGGGGGCCTCAGATACGCAGTATTTT
cdr3_aa: CASGGASDTQYF

j_call: TRBJ1-3
v_call: TRBV5-1
d_call: .
clone_size: many
cdr3_nt: TGCGCCAGCAGCTTGGGACAGGCCTACTCTGGAAACACCATATATTTT
cdr3_aa: CASSLGQAYSGNTIYF

j_call: TRBJ1-5
v_call: TRBV7-2
d_call: TRBD1
clone_size: .
cdr3_nt: TGTGCCAGCAGCTCCTACGCTCGACAGGGGGCAGGAGGCCAGCCCCAGCATTTT
cdr3_aa: CASSSYARQGAGGQPQHF

j_call: TRBJ2-3
v_call: TRBV28
d_call: .
clone_size: many
cdr3_nt: TGTGCCAGCAGCTCGAGGGGACTTTCAGGCACAGATACGCAGTATTTT
cdr3_aa: CASSSRGLSGTDTQYF

j_call: TRBJ2-7
v_call: TRBV20-1
d_call: .
clone_size: many
cdr3_nt: TGCAGTGCTAGAGTTCCCTATTCCTACGAGCAGTACTTC
cdr3_aa: CSARVPYSYEQYF

j_call: TRBJ2-1
v_call: TRBV20-1
d_call: TRBD2
clone_size: .
cdr3_nt: TGCAGTGCCCCCACAGCGGGGGGGAAGAATGAGGAGTTCTTC
cdr3_aa: CSAPTAGGKNEEFF

j_call: TRBJ2-6
v_call: TRBV6-5
d_call: TRBD1
clone_size: .
cdr3_nt: TGTGCCAGCAGTTACGGTTGGAACAGGGGCAGCTCTGGGGCCAACGTCCTGACTTTC
cdr3_aa: CASSYGWNRGSSGANVLTF